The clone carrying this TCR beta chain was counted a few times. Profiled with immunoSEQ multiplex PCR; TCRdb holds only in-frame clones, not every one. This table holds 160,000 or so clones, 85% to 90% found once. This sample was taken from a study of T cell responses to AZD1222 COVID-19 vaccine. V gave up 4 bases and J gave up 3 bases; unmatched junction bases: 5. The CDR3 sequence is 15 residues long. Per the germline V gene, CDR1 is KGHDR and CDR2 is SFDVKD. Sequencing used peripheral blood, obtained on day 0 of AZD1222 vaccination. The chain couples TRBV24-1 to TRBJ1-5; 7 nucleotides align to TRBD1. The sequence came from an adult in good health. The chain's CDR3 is CATSDQQGSNQPQHF. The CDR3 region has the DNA TGTGCCACCAGTGACCAACAGGGGTCCAATCAGCCCCAGCATTTT.